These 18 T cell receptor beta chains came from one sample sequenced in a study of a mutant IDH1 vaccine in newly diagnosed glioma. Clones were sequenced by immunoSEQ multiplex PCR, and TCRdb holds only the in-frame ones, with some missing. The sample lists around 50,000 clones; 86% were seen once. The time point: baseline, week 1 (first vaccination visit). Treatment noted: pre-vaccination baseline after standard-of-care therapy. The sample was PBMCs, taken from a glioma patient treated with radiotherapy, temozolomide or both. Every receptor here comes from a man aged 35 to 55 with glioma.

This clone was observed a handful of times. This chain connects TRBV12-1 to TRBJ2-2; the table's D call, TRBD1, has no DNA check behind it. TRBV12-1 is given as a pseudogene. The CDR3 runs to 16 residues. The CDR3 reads CASSFGGRGHTGELFF. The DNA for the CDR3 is TGTGCCAGCAGCTTTGGAGGCAGGGGGCACACCGGGGAGCTGTTTTTT.

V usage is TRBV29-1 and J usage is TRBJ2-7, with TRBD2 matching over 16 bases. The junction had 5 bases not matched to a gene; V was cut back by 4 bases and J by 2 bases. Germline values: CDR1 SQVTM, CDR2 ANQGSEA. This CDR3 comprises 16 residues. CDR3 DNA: TGCAGCGTTGGCGGGACTAGCGGGAGGGCCGCCTACGAGCAGTACTTC. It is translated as CSVGGTSGRAAYEQYF.

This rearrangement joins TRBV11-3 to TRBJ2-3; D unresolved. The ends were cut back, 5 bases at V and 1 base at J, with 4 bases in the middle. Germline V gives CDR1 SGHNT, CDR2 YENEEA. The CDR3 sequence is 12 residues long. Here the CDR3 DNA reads TGTGCCAGCAGCCTGCGCACAGATACGCAGTATTTT. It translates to CASSLRTDTQYF. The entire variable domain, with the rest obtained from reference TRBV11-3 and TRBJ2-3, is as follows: EAGVVQSPRYKIIEKKQPVAFWCNPISGHNTLYWYLQNLGQGPELLIRYENEEAVDDSQLPKDRFSAERLKGVDSTLKIQPAELGDSAVYLCASSLRTDTQYFGPGTRLTVL.

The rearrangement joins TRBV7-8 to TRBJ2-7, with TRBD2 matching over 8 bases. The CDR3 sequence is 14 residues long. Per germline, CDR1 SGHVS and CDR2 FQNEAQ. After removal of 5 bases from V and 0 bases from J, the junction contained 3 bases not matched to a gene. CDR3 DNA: TGTGCCAGCAGCACGGGGGGGGACTCCTACGAGCAGTACTTC. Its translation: CASSTGGDSYEQYF.

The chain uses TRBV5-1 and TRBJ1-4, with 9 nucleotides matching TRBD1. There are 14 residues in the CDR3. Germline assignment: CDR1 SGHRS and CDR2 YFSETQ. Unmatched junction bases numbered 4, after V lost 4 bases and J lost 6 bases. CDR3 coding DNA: TGCGCCAGCAGCGCCGGACAGGGGTATGAAAAACTGTTTTTT. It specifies CASSAGQGYEKLFF. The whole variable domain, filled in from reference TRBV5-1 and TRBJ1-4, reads KAGVTQTPRYLIKTRGQQVTLSCSPISGHRSVSWYQQTPGQGLQFLFEYFSETQRNKGNFPGRFSGRQFSNSRSEMNVSTLELGDSALYLCASSAGQGYEKLFFGSGTQLSVL.

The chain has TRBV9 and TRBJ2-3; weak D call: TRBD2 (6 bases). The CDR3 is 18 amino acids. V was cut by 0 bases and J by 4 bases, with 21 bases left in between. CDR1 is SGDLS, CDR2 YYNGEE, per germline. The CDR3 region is CASSVATSSGVSADTQYF. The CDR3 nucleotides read TGTGCCAGCAGCGTAGCTACGAGTAGCGGAGTATCGGCAGATACGCAGTATTTT. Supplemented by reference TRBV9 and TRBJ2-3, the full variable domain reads DSGVTQTPKHLITATGQRVTLRCSPRSGDLSVYWYQQSLDQGLQFLIQYYNGEERAKGNILERFSAQQFPDLHSELNLSSLELGDSALYFCASSVATSSGVSADTQYFGPGTRLTVL.

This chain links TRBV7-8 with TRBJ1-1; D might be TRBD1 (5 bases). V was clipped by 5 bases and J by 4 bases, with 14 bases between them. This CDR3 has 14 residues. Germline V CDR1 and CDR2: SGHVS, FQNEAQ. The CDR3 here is CASSPGSGGTEAFF. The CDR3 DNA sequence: TGTGCCAGCAGCCCCGGATCTGGGGGCACTGAAGCTTTCTTT.

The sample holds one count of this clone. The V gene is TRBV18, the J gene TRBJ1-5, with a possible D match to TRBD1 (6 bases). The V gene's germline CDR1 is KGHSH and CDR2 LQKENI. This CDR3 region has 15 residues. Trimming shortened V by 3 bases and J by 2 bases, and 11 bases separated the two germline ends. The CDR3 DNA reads TGTGCCAGCTCACCTACGGACAGTCGCAATCAGCCCCAGCATTTT. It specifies CASSPTDSRNQPQHF.

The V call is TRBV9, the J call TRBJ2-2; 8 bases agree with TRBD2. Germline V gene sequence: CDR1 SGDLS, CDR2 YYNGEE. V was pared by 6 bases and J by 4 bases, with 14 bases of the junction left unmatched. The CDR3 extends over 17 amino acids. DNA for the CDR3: TGTGCCAGCACCCCCGGGGGGGTAGCGGGAAGCACCGGGGAGCTGTTTTTT. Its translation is CASTPGGVAGSTGELFF.

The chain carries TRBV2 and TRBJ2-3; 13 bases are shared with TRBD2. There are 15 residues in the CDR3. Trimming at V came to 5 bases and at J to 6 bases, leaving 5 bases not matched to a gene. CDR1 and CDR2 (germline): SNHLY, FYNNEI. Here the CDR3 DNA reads TGTGCCAGCAGTAAAGGACTAGCGGGAGCCGATACGCAGTATTTT. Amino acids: CASSKGLAGADTQYF. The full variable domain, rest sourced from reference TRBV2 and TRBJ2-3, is EPEVTQTPSHQVTQMGQEVILRCVPISNHLYFYWYRQILGQKVEFLVSFYNNEISEKSEIFDDQFSVERPDGSNFTLKIRSTKLEDSAMYFCASSKGLAGADTQYFGPGTRLTVL.

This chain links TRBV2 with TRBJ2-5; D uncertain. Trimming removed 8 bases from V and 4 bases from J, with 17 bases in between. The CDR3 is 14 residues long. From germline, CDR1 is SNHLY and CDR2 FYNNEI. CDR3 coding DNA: TGTGCCAGCGCCTCCCAATTAGGCGGAGAGACCCAGTACTTC. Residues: CASASQLGGETQYF.

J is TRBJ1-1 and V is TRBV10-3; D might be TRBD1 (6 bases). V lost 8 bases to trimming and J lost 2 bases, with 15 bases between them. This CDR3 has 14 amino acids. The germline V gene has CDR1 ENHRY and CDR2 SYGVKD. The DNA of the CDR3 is TGTGCCATCGGGGGGGGCGGTATAAACACTGAAGCTTTCTTT. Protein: CAIGGGGINTEAFF.

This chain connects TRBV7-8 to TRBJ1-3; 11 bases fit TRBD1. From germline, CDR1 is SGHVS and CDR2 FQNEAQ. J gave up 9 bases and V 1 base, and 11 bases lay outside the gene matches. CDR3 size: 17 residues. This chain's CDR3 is CASSLVAGGQGVGTIYF. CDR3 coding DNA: TGTGCCAGCAGCTTAGTCGCGGGGGGACAGGGGGTTGGCACCATATATTTT.

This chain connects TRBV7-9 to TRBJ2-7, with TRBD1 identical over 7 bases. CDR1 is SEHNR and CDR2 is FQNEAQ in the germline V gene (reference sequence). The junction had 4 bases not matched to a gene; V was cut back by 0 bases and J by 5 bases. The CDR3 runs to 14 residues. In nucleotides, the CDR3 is TGTGCCAGCAGCTTAGCCGCAGGGGGAAACGAGCAGTACTTC. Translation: CASSLAAGGNEQYF.

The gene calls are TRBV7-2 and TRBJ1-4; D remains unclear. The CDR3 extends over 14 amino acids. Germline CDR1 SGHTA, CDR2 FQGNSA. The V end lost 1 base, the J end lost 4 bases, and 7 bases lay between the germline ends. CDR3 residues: CASSLGRRNEKLFF. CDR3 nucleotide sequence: TGTGCCAGCAGCTTAGGCCGGCGTAATGAAAAACTGTTTTTT.

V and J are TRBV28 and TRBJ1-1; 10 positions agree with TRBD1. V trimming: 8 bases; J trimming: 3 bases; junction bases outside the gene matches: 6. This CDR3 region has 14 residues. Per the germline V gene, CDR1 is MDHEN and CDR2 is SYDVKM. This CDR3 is CASPGQGPDTEAFF. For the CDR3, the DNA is TGTGCCAGCCCGGGACAGGGGCCCGACACTGAAGCTTTCTTT.

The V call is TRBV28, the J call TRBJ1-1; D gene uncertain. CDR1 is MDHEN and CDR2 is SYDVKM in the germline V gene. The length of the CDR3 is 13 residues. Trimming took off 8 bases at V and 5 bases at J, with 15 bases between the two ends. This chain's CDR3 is CASFKDLWTEAFF. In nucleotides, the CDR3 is TGTGCCAGCTTTAAAGACCTCTGGACTGAAGCTTTCTTT. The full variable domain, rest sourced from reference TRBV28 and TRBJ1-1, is DVKVTQSSRYLVKRTGEKVFLECVQDMDHENMFWYRQDPGLGLRLIYFSYDVKMKEKGDIPEGYSVSREKKERFSLILESASTNQTSMYLCASFKDLWTEAFFGQGTRLTVV.

The DNA for the CDR3 is TGTGCCAGCAGGGGTACGGGGAACACTGAAGCTTTCTTT. It specifies CASRGTGNTEAFF. The chain recombines TRBV6-5 with TRBJ1-1, with D uncertain. The germline gives CDR1 MNHEY, CDR2 SVGAGI. This CDR3 has 13 residues. Trimming left V 6 bases short and J 1 base short, with 9 bases between.